These T cell receptor beta chains were read from a single sample in a study of cytomegalovirus exposure and HLA in healthy donors. The assay was immunoSEQ multiplex PCR, and TCRdb's table has in-frame clones only and misses some. The sample has around 60,000 clones, roughly 80% seen once; the top ten hold around 21%. Sequenced: PBMCs. The receptors originated from a woman aged 40 to 50 in good health and CMV-seropositive. The CDR3 runs from the conserved cysteine through the conserved F or W. Fields, in order: clone size, D gene, V gene, J gene, CDR3 protein, CDR3 DNA. A D gene is named only where the DNA matches it firmly. The listing skips clone size in some rows; elsewhere it reads once, few, many or a size class.

abundance: .
d_gene: .
v_gene: TRBV9
j_gene: TRBJ2-1
CDR3aa: CASSVRGGRVDSHNEQFF
CDR3nt: TGTGCCAGCAGCGTTAGGGGGGGCCGGGTGGATTCCCACAATGAGCAGTTCTTC

abundance: .
d_gene: TRBD1
v_gene: TRBV29-1
j_gene: TRBJ1-2
CDR3aa: CSVPSPRTGARYGYTF
CDR3nt: TGCAGCGTCCCCTCCCCCCGGACAGGGGCGAGGTATGGCTACACCTTC

abundance: .
d_gene: .
v_gene: TRBV6-5
j_gene: TRBJ2-7
CDR3aa: CASSYSVVPDEQYF
CDR3nt: TGTGCCAGCAGTTACTCGGTGGTCCCGGACGAGCAGTACTTC

abundance: .
d_gene: .
v_gene: TRBV4-3
j_gene: TRBJ1-1
CDR3aa: CASSQERGIALNEAFF
CDR3nt: TGCGCCAGCAGCCAAGAAAGAGGGATCGCCCTGAATGAAGCTTTCTTT

abundance: .
d_gene: .
v_gene: TRBV6-1
j_gene: TRBJ2-2
CDR3aa: CASSEQAKGELFF
CDR3nt: TGTGCCAGCAGTGAACAGGCCAAAGGAGAGCTGTTTTTT

abundance: once
d_gene: TRBD1
v_gene: TRBV4-3
j_gene: TRBJ1-5
CDR3aa: CASSPGQGQPQHF
CDR3nt: TGCGCCAGCAGCCCCGGACAGGGGCAGCCCCAGCATTTT

abundance: once
d_gene: TRBD1
v_gene: TRBV7-9
j_gene: TRBJ1-3
CDR3aa: CASSFTGGGNTIYF
CDR3nt: TGTGCCAGCAGCTTCACAGGGGGTGGAAACACCATATATTTT

abundance: .
d_gene: .
v_gene: TRBV7-8
j_gene: TRBJ2-7
CDR3aa: CASSLRLVDEQYF
CDR3nt: TGTGCCAGCAGCTTAAGGCTAGTTGACGAGCAGTACTTC

abundance: .
d_gene: .
v_gene: TRBV7-9
j_gene: TRBJ2-2
CDR3aa: CASSLGGSRTGELFF
CDR3nt: TGTGCCAGCAGCTTGGGGGGTTCGCGGACCGGGGAGCTGTTTTTT

abundance: once
d_gene: TRBD1
v_gene: TRBV5-1
j_gene: TRBJ1-4
CDR3aa: CASSLTGDSLKLFF
CDR3nt: TGCGCCAGCAGCTTAACAGGGGATTCGTTGAAACTGTTTTTT